This T cell receptor (beta chain) appears in the sequencing data of a study of T-cell reconstitution after alpha-beta-depleted transplantation in children. At least ten counts were recorded for this clonotype. For TCRbeta, the library was prepared with unique molecular identifiers. Using its own MiXCR run on the PCR reads, TCRdb lists one record per CDR3 protein. The sample records 700,000 or so distinct CDR3 sequences, around 13% being singletons. Germline V gene data show CDR1 as DFQATT and CDR2 as SNEGSKA (reference sequence). The CDR3 has 10 amino acids. V was shortened by 6 bases and J by 4 bases, with 6 bases between the two germline ends.

The receptor was derived from a girl aged 2-10 years with congenital amegakaryocytic thrombocytopenia, due to receive a stem cell transplant. The rearrangement links TRBV20-1 to TRBJ1-1; D is undetermined. The sequencing used PBMCs, collected before TCRalphabeta/CD19-depleted stem cell transplant. The CDR3 nucleotides read TGCAGTGCAGGGCGCACTGAAGCTTTCTTT. It encodes CSAGRTEAFF.